This T cell receptor beta chain was identified in a study of shared clonotypes between healthy human individuals. This CDR3 contains 13 residues. Germline CDR1 and CDR2: MNHNS and SASEGT. Losses at the gene ends were 10 bases for V and 6 bases for J; bases not matched to a gene: 8. Assay used: immunoSEQ multiplex PCR; TCRdb lists only in-frame clones, some missing. The sample has some 79,000 clones, 60% to 80% seen once. The rearrangement links TRBV6-1 to TRBJ2-7; 11 bases line up with TRBD1. Sequenced input: memory CD8+ T cells sorted from blood. The sample's subset: CD45RO+ cells pooled with CCR7-negative TemRA cells. This sequence originates from a man aged 25-45 years in good health. The CDR3 DNA sequence: TGTGCCATCGGGACAGGGGGATTTTCCGAGCAGTACTTC. It yields the protein CAIGTGGFSEQYF.